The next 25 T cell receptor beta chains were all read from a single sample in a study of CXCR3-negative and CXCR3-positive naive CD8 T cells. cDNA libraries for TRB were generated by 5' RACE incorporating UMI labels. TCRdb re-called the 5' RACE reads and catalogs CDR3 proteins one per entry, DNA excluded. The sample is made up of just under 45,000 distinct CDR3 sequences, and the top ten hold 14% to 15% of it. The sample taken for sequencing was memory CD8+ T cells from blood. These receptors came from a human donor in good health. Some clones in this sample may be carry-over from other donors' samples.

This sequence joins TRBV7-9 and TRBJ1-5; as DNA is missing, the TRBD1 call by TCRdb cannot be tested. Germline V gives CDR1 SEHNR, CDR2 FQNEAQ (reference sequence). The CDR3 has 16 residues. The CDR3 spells CASSLEGQGSNQPQHF.

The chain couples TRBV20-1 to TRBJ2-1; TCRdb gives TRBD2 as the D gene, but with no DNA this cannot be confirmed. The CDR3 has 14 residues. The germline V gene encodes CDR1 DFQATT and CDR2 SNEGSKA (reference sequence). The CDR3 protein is CSARDQAGAGEQFF.

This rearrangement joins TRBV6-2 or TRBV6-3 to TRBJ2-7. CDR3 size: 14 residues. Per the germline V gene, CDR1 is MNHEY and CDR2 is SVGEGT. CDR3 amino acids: CASSYKGDRNEQYF.

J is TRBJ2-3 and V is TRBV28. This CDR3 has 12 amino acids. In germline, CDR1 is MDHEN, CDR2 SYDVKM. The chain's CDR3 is CASSLAGDTQYF.

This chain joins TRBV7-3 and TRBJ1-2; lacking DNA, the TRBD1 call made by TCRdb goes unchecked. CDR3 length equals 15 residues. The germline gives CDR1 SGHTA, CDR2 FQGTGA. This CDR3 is CASSLIGTGTDGYTF.

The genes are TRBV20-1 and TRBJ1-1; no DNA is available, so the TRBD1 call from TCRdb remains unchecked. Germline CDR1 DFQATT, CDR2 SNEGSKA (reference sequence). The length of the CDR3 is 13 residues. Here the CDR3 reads CSARDLGGIEAFF.

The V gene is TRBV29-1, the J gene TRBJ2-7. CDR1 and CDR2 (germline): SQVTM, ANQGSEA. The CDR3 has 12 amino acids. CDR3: CSVAGAAKEQYF.

CDR3 sequence: CASSLTLNTEAFF. This chain joins TRBV5-1 and TRBJ1-1. Per the germline V gene, CDR1 is SGHRS and CDR2 is YFSETQ. This CDR3 contains 13 residues. The whole variable domain, filled in from reference TRBV5-1 and TRBJ1-1, reads KAGVTQTPRYLIKTRGQQVTLSCSPISGHRSVSWYQQTPGQGLQFLFEYFSETQRNKGNFPGRFSGRQFSNSRSEMNVSTLELGDSALYLCASSLTLNTEAFFGQGTRLTVV.

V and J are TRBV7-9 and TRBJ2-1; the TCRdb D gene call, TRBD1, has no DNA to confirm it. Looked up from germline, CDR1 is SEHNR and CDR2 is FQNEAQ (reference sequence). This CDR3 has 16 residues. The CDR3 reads CASSLRERPVDDEQFF.

CDR3 loop: CASSLGTEAFF. The chain couples TRBV7-9 to TRBJ1-1. CDR1 SEHNR and CDR2 FQNEAQ come from the germline V gene (reference sequence). There are 11 residues in the CDR3.

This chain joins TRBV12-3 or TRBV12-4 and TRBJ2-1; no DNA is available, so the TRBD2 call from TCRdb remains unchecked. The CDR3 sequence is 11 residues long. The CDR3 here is CASTAGHEQFF.

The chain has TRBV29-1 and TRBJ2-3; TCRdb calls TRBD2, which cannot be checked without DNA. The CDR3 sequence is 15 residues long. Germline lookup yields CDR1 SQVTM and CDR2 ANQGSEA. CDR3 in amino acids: CSVESSGSQLYTQYF.

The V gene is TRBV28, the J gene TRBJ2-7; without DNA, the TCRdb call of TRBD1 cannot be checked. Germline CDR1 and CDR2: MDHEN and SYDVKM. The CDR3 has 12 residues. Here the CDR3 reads CASSRDSYEQYF.

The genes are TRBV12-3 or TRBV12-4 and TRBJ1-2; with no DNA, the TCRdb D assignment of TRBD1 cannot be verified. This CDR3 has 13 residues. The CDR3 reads CASSSGEPYGYTF.

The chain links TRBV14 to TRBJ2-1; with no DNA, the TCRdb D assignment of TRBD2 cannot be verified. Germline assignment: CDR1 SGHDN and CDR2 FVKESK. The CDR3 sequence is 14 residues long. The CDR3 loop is CASSHLSGTHEQLF.

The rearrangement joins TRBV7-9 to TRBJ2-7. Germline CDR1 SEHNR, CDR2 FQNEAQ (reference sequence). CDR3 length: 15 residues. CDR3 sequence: CASSLDYPSSYEQYF. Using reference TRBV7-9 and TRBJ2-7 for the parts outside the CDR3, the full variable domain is DTGVSQNPRHKITKRGQNVTFRCDPISEHNRLYWYRQTLGQGPEFLTYFQNEAQLEKSRLLSDRFSAERPKGSFSTLEIQRTEQGDSAMYLCASSLDYPSSYEQYFGPGTRLTVT.

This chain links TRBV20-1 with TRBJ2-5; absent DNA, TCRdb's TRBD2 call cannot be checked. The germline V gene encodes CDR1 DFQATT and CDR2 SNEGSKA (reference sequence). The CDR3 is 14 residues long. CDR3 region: CSARGLEGRETQYF.

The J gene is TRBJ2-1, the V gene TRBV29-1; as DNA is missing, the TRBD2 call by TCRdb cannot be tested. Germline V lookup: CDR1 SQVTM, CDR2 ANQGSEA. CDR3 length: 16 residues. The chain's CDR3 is CSVLGTSGSGYNEQFF.

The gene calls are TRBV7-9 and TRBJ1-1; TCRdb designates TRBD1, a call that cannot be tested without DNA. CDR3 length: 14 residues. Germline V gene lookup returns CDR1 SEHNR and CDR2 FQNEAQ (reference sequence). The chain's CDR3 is CASSPDSLNTEAFF.

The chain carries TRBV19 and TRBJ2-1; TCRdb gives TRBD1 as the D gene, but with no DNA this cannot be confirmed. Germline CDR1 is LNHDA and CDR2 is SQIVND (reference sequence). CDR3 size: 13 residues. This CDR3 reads CASSIVPGNEQFF.

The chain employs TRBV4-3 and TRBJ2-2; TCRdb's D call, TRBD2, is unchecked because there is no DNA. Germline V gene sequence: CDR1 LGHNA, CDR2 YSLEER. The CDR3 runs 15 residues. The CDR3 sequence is CASSQVAGTPGELFF.

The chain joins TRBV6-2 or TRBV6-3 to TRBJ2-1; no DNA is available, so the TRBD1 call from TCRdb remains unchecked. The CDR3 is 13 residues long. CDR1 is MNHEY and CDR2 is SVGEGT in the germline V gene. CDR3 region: CASSWDTYNEQFF.

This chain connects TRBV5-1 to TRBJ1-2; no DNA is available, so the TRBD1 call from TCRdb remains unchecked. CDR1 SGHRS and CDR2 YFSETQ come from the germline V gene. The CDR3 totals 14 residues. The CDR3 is CASSPGTANYGYTF.

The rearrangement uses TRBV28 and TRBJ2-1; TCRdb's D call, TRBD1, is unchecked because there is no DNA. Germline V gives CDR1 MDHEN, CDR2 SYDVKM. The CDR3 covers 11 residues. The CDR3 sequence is CASRAPGMQFF.

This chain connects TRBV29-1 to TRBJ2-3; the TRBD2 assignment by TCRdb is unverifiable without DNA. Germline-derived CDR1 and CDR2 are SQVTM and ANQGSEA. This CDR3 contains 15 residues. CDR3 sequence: CSVDGASASTDTQYF.